This passage covers 10 T cell receptor beta chains from one sample sequenced in a study of vaccination effects on CD4 cells after COVID-19 (dated by TCRdb to 2022 to 2024). Library creation used the immunoSEQ multiplex PCR assay. TCRdb retrieved this table from immuneACCESS and kept in-frame rearrangements only. Not all clones are present; in checked studies, unresolved V genes account for under half, and no reason is known for the remainder. The sample table shows around 30,000 clones, and approximately 63% are seen once. The top ten constitute roughly 3.8% of the sample. After about 9 days of culture, CD4+ T cells were isolated with the EasySep CD4+ T cell isolation kit. No antigen has been identified for these receptors. The starting material was CD4+ T cells from PBMCs cultured without peptide, obtained before COVID-19 vaccination. The receptors derive from a human donor who received a COVID-19 vaccine.

The chain uses TRBV11-2 and TRBJ1-2; D unclear. The CDR3 sequence is 13 residues long. Germline V gene lookup returns CDR1 SGHAT and CDR2 FQNNGV. V was cut by 1 base and J by 4 bases, with 7 bases left in between. The CDR3 bases are TGTGCCAGCAGCTTAGGCGGAACCTATGGCTACACCTTC. The encoded protein is CASSLGGTYGYTF.

The chain combines TRBV2 with TRBJ2-7; 9 bases fit TRBD1. The germline V gene encodes CDR1 SNHLY and CDR2 FYNNEI. J lost 3 bases, V lost 2 bases, and 2 bases had no gene match. The CDR3 totals 14 residues. In nucleotides, the CDR3 is TGTGCCAGCAGTGAAATGGGACAGGGCTACGAGCAGTACTTC. Protein sequence: CASSEMGQGYEQYF. The whole variable domain, remainder taken from reference TRBV2 and TRBJ2-7, is EPEVTQTPSHQVTQMGQEVILRCVPISNHLYFYWYRQILGQKVEFLVSFYNNEISEKSEIFDDQFSVERPDGSNFTLKIRSTKLEDSAMYFCASSEMGQGYEQYFGPGTRLTVT.

This clone was detected only a few times. This chain connects TRBV6-5 to TRBJ1-2; D might be TRBD1 (6 bases). V lost 6 bases and J lost 8, with 19 bases in between. Germline CDR1 is MNHEY and CDR2 is SVGAGI. The CDR3 consists of 14 residues. CDR3: CASRSRAGEGGYTF. The CDR3 DNA reads TGTGCCAGCAGATCTAGGGCAGGGGAAGGGGGCTACACCTTC.

DNA for the CDR3: TGCAGCGTTGAGGGGTGGGCCGGCCCCTACAATGAGCAGTTCTTC. Its protein product is CSVEGWAGPYNEQFF. V gene TRBV29-1 combines with J gene TRBJ2-1; D gene ambiguous. The CDR3 is 15 amino acids. CDR1 SQVTM and CDR2 ANQGSEA come from the germline V gene. V was shortened by 3 bases and J by 2 bases, with 14 bases between the two germline ends.

This clone was counted a few times. The rearrangement joins TRBV10-1 to TRBJ2-1; TRBD2 matches 7 bases. V lost 1 base and J lost 7; bases outside the gene matches: 7. Germline V CDR1 and CDR2: WNHNN, SYGVQD (reference sequence). This CDR3 is 15 amino acids long. The DNA of the CDR3 is TGCGCCAGCAGTGAGTTGGGGGGGGTGGAGAATGAGCAGTTCTTC. As protein: CASSELGGVENEQFF.

J is TRBJ2-1 and V is TRBV15, with 7 bases fitting TRBD1. Germline lookup yields CDR1 LNHNV and CDR2 YYDKDF (reference sequence). The V gene end was trimmed by 0 bases and the J gene end by 16 bases; junction bases not matched to a gene: 6. The CDR3 extends over 12 amino acids. The CDR3 DNA sequence: TGTGCCACCAGCAGAGATACAGGGGCCCTATTCTTC. This gives the protein CATSRDTGALFF.

The chain is built from TRBV4-1 and TRBJ2-7; no reliable D call. The germline V gene has CDR1 MGHRA and CDR2 YSYEKL. With 0 bases removed from V and 1 base from J, the gap between germline ends came to 10 bases. The CDR3 has 15 amino acids. The CDR3 bases are TGCGCCAGCAGCCAAGAGTTACAGCTATCCTACGAGCAGTACTTC. It encodes CASSQELQLSYEQYF.

V gene TRBV4-1 combines with J gene TRBJ2-5, with TRBD1 identical over 7 bases. This CDR3 spans 17 amino acids. J lost 3 bases, V lost 6 bases, and 16 bases had no gene match. The V gene's germline CDR1 is MGHRA and CDR2 YSYEKL. The CDR3 spells CASRPVTLMTGKETQYF. CDR3 DNA: TGCGCCAGCAGGCCAGTTACCTTGATGACAGGGAAAGAGACCCAGTACTTC.

The CDR3 region has the DNA TGTGCCAGTAGTGTTGGACAGGGCTACGAGCAGTACTTC. Translated: CASSVGQGYEQYF. J is TRBJ2-7 and V is TRBV19; 8 bases line up with TRBD1. Germline V gives CDR1 LNHDA, CDR2 SQIVND (reference sequence). Trimming at V came to 5 bases and at J to 3 bases, leaving 3 bases not matched to a gene. The CDR3 length is 13 residues.

The chain carries TRBV12-5 and TRBJ1-1; D gene unclear. V lost 0 bases, J lost 0 bases, and 11 bases lay in between. This CDR3 has 16 amino acids. Germline V gene sequence: CDR1 LGHNT, CDR2 FRNRAP. The DNA for the CDR3 is TGTGCTAGTGGTTTGGTACTGGGGTCCCTGAACACTGAAGCTTTCTTT. This sequence encodes CASGLVLGSLNTEAFF.